This T cell receptor beta chain appears in the sequencing data of a study of blood T cell repertoires in COVID-19. Study-wide background: In each case, the material was cDNA or gDNA derived from T cells, B-cell-depleted T cells, or PBMCs.

Cohorts were based on clinical histories the participants reported. Two consecutive negative NP/OP PCR tests, clearance, or resolved symptoms defined Cohort 3 recovery. Libraries were prepared by immunoSEQ multiplex PCR; TCRdb keeps only in-frame clonotypes and omits some of them. The repertoire holds approximately 250,000 clones, with approximately 80% as singletons. The germline V gene has CDR1 KGHSH and CDR2 LQKENI. This CDR3 comprises 15 residues. Trimming at V came to 4 bases and at J to 7 bases, leaving 8 bases not matched to a gene. The receptor comes from a man aged 40-50 years who had recovered from COVID-19. Material: PBMCs or T cells enriched from blood (not recorded which). V usage is TRBV18 and J usage is TRBJ2-1; 9 bases agree with TRBD2. This CDR3 reads CASSRGGRATNEQFF. As DNA, the CDR3 is TGTGCCAGCTCACGGGGCGGGAGGGCCACGAATGAGCAGTTCTTC.